A selection of T cell receptor beta chains follows, all from one sample in a study of blood T cell repertoires in COVID-19. Sequencing used immunoSEQ multiplex PCR; TCRdb keeps in-frame clones, though not all of them. This table holds roughly 43,000 clones, 85% to 90% found once. Sequenced: peripheral blood. Receptors were obtained from a man aged 50 to 60 with active COVID-19. Each CDR3 is given with its conserved first and last residue. A D gene is named only where the DNA matches it firmly.

D gene	J gene	V gene	CDR3 DNA	CDR3 protein
-	TRBJ1-3	TRBV10-3	TGTGCCATCAGTGAGTCAGGGGCGTTCTCTGGAAACACCATATATTTT	CAISESGAFSGNTIYF
-	TRBJ1-4	TRBV7-6	TGTGCCAGCACCCCTGCGCGGGGAAATAATGAAAAACTGTTTTTT	CASTPARGNNEKLFF
-	TRBJ2-6	TRBV2	TGTGCCAGCAGTGAATTAGGGGCTGGGGCCAACGTCCTGACTTTC	CASSELGAGANVLTF
TRBD1	TRBJ1-1	TRBV10-2	TGCGCCAGCAGTGAGTCGTCGACAGGGAATAGATACACTGAAGCTTTCTTT	CASSESSTGNRYTEAFF
-	TRBJ2-1	TRBV27	TGTGCCAGCGCATTTGGGGGCCCTTTAGTCGAGCAGTTCTTC	CASAFGGPLVEQFF
-	TRBJ1-2	TRBV4-3	TGCGCCAGCAGCCAATCTCGGAGTTCCTATGGCTACACCTTC	CASSQSRSSYGYTF
-	TRBJ1-1	TRBV12-3/TRBV12-4	TGTGCCAGCAACGCGCGGGTCACTGAAGCTTTCTTT	CASNARVTEAFF
-	TRBJ2-1	TRBV9	TGTGCCAGCAGCGTAGGTTACAGTGGCTATGAGCAGTTCTTC	CASSVGYSGYEQFF
-	TRBJ2-7	TRBV19	TGTGCCAGTAGTATAACAGGGCGCCCCTCCTACGAGCAGTACTTC	CASSITGRPSYEQYF
-	TRBJ1-4	TRBV9	TGTGCCAGCAGCTCGAGGCCCCAGGGCCGTAATGAAAAACTGTTTTTT	CASSSRPQGRNEKLFF
-	TRBJ1-3	TRBV6-2/TRBV6-3	TGTGCCAGCAGTTACGGGCAGAGCTCTGGAAACACCATATATTTT	CASSYGQSSGNTIYF
TRBD2	TRBJ2-5	TRBV7-3	TGTGCCAGCAGCCGTGGGGTAGCGGGGCAAGAGACCCAGTACTTC	CASSRGVAGQETQYF
-	TRBJ1-1	TRBV27	TGTGCCAGCAGGAACAGGGTATACACTGAAGCTTTCTTT	CASRNRVYTEAFF
TRBD1	TRBJ2-7	TRBV14	TGTGCCAGCAGCCAAGTCATGACAGGGAGAGTCGGGCAGTACTTC	CASSQVMTGRVGQYF
TRBD1	TRBJ1-2	TRBV18	TGTGCCAGCTCACCCCAAGGACAGGGAACTAACTATGGCTACACCTTC	CASSPQGQGTNYGYTF
TRBD1	TRBJ2-7	TRBV5-4	TGTGCCAGCAGCACGGACAGGGACGAGCAGTACTTC	CASSTDRDEQYF
TRBD1	TRBJ1-5	TRBV28	TGTGCCAGCAGTTCTTGGGACAGGGCTAATCAGCCCCAGCATTTT	CASSSWDRANQPQHF
-	TRBJ1-1	TRBV7-8	TGTGCCAGCAGCTTACGGGTCATGAACACTGAAGCTTTCTTT	CASSLRVMNTEAFF
-	TRBJ2-2	TRBV11-2	TGTGCCAGCAGCCCTAACCTCTTATCGACACGCTTTAACAGGGAGCTGTTTTTT	CASSPNLLSTRFNRELFF
TRBD2	TRBJ2-3	TRBV5-4	TGTGCCAGCAGCTTACGACTAGCGCCAGATACGCAGTATTTT	CASSLRLAPDTQYF
-	TRBJ2-2	TRBV12-3/TRBV12-4	TGTGCCAGCAGGAGGGATGCCGGGGAGCTGTTTTTT	CASRRDAGELFF